This T cell receptor beta chain appears in the sequencing data of a study of CD8+ T cells in alopecia areata. As the sequencing template, cDNA was produced by extracting RNA and reverse transcribing it. Some clones are missing from TCRdb's copy, which holds only in-frame ones; the method was immunoSEQ multiplex PCR. The table has 90,000 to 100,000 clones, 40% to 55% seen once. This clone was seen only a few times. Germline CDR1 SGHRS, CDR2 YFSETQ. Deletions cut 0 bases from V and 0 bases from J, with 5 bases between. The CDR3 has 14 residues. The TCR originated in a human donor with alopecia areata. J is TRBJ2-3 and V is TRBV5-1, with D uncertain. The specimen was CD4+ T cells sorted from blood. CDR3 sequence (DNA): TGCGCCAGCAGCTTGGATGTGAGCACAGATACGCAGTATTTT. It is translated as CASSLDVSTDTQYF.